This T cell receptor beta chain was found in a study of blood T cell repertoires in COVID-19. Study-wide context: From the United States, Italy and Spain came samples of acute and convalescent COVID-19. From T cells, B-cell-depleted T cells, or PBMCs came the material, which was cDNA or gDNA.

The CDR3 has 12 residues. Germline loops: CDR1 SGHRS, CDR2 YFSETQ. The V gene lost 7 bases and the J gene lost 1 base, with 8 bases spanning the gap. Authors' analysis steps: Reference gene primers were amplified, and this amplification served to estimate nucleated cell counts. Data came from immunoSEQ multiplex PCR; TCRdb stores just in-frame clones and leaves some out. That table is the source of V, J and clone size, and D and trimming were worked out from the DNA. Among 430,000 or so clones listed, around 90% were seen once. The clonotype comes from a man between 18 and 35 years old with COVID-19, enrolled during active disease. What was sequenced was peripheral blood. This chain uses TRBV5-1 with TRBJ1-2, with D tentatively TRBD1 (6 bases). The CDR3 DNA is TGCGCCAGCCAGGACAGTAACTATGGCTACACCTTC. Protein product: CASQDSNYGYTF.